Each of the 8 T cell receptor beta chains below was sequenced from the same sample in a study of CD8 T cells in ankylosing spondylitis. Each CDR3 protein gets one entry after TCRdb re-called the 5' RACE reads with MiXCR. The sample consists of roughly 180,000 distinct CDR3 sequences, over 10% of them appearing once. Sequenced: blood, either unsorted or a sorted T cell fraction (not recorded which). Receptors were obtained from a female donor with ankylosing spondylitis or in good health (not recorded which).

In its sample, this clonotype was seen many times. J is TRBJ1-4 and V is TRBV5-1; TRBD1 is a possible D gene (6 bases). Trimming stripped 1 base from V and 8 bases from J, with 15 bases between. Germline values: CDR1 SGHRS, CDR2 YFSETQ. The CDR3 is 15 amino acids. CDR3 sequence: CASSLRTAGEEKLFF. CDR3 sequence (DNA): TGCGCCAGCAGCTTGAGGACAGCCGGAGAGGAAAAACTGTTTTTT.

Points on this clonotype: One base away lies a much larger clone, so this may be a sequencing read error. This rearrangement joins TRBV6-6 to TRBJ1-5; D remains ambiguous. The CDR3 is 13 amino acids. Germline CDR1 reads MNHNY; CDR2 reads SVGAGI (reference sequence). The CDR3 nucleotides are TGTGCCAGTCGGAGGGAGATCAATCAGCCCCAGGATTTT. It encodes CASRREINQPQDF.

This clonotype was seen more than once but under ten times. The chain is built from TRBV7-8 and TRBJ2-7; tentative D call: TRBD1 (6 bases). The germline V gene has CDR1 SGHVS and CDR2 FQNEAQ. This CDR3 is 15 amino acids long. V gave up 5 bases and J gave up 0 bases, with 14 bases separating them. The CDR3 loop reads CASSLLRGSSYEQYF. CDR3 bases: TGTGCCAGCAGCCTCCTAAGGGGGAGCTCCTACGAGCAGTACTTC.

Many counts were recorded for this clonotype. This chain links TRBV20-1 with TRBJ1-2; D unresolved. The V gene lost 4 bases and the J gene lost 2 bases, with 2 bases spanning the gap. The germline V gene has CDR1 DFQATT and CDR2 SNEGSKA (reference sequence). The CDR3 loop spans 10 amino acids. This CDR3 reads CSATNYGYTF. The CDR3 coding sequence is TGCAGTGCTACAAACTATGGCTACACCTTC.

CDR3 in DNA: TGTGCCAGCAGTTGGGTCTTGCCCAATGAGCAGTTCTTC. Residues: CASSWVLPNEQFF. J is TRBJ2-1 and V is TRBV28, with D uncertain. Trimming stripped 4 bases from V and 6 bases from J, with 10 bases between. The CDR3 runs 13 residues. Germline CDR1 is MDHEN and CDR2 is SYDVKM.

The J gene is TRBJ2-7, the V gene TRBV4-3; 9 bases are a match to TRBD2. V dropped 0 bases and J dropped 5; count of bases not matched to a gene: 8. Per germline, CDR1 LGHNA and CDR2 YSLEER. This CDR3 spans 16 amino acids. CDR3 in DNA: TGCGCCAGCAGCCAAGAGGGCGGGAGGGCCGGTCACGAGCAGTACTTC. It specifies CASSQEGGRAGHEQYF.

As to this clonotype: A junction end diverges from the germline sequence, so it may reflect a read error. V and J are TRBV11-2 and TRBJ2-7; tentative D call: TRBD2 (6 bases). The length of the CDR3 is 16 residues. Germline CDR1 is SGHAT and CDR2 is FQNNGV. CDR3 residues: CASPHPGDEKPYGQYF. The CDR3 DNA is TGTGCCTCCCCCCACCCGGGGGACGAGAAACCCTACGGGCAGTACTTC.

This clonotype came up many times. The V and J genes are TRBV20-1 and TRBJ2-7; 8 nucleotides align to TRBD2. Losses at the gene ends were 0 bases for V and 0 bases for J; bases not matched to a gene: 10. Germline V gene lookup returns CDR1 DFQATT and CDR2 SNEGSKA (reference sequence). CDR3 length: 17 residues. CDR3 amino acids: CSARDMLGRGSSYEQYF. DNA for the CDR3: TGCAGTGCTAGAGATATGCTCGGGAGGGGCAGCTCCTACGAGCAGTACTTC.